This is a list of T cell receptor beta chains from one sample in a study of blood T cell repertoires in COVID-19. Sequenced by immunoSEQ multiplex PCR; TCRdb stores in-frame clones only, minus some. The sample includes some 50,000 clones, about 90% of them seen just once. Sequenced: peripheral blood. The receptors originated from a man aged 65 to 85 with active COVID-19. Both conserved end residues are part of each CDR3. The order of the fields is J gene, V gene, clone size, CDR3 length, D gene, CDR3 protein, CDR3 DNA. D genes are given only for firm matches. Some rows have no size entry. The others give once, few or many, or a class for an expanded clone.

>TRBJ1-1|TRBV4-1|-|15|TRBD1
CASSQGQGENTEAFF
TGCGCCAGCAGCCAAGGACAGGGAGAGAACACTGAAGCTTTCTTT
>TRBJ2-5|TRBV7-2|-|16|-
CASSAQGQIGKETQYF
TGTGCCAGCAGCGCGCAGGGACAAATTGGGAAGGAGACCCAGTACTTC
>TRBJ2-2|TRBV5-4|-|14|TRBD1
CASSKDRGPGELFF
TGTGCCAGCAGCAAGGACAGGGGGCCCGGGGAGCTGTTTTTT
>TRBJ1-4|TRBV3-1/TRBV3-2|once|15|-
CASSQDPRGGEKLFF
TGTGCCAGCAGCCAAGATCCCAGGGGCGGGGAAAAACTGTTTTTT
>TRBJ1-1|TRBV5-5|-|11|-
CASTAAEEAFF
TGTGCCAGCACGGCGGCAGAAGAAGCTTTCTTT
>TRBJ2-2|TRBV9|few|18|-
CASSARPLGQRNTGELFF
TGTGCCAGCAGCGCCCGCCCCCTAGGACAGAGGAACACCGGGGAGCTGTTTTTT
>TRBJ2-7|TRBV10-3|-|13|-
CAISGSGAYEQYF
TGTGCCATCAGTGGGTCGGGGGCATACGAGCAGTACTTC
>TRBJ1-5|TRBV4-2|-|15|TRBD1
CASSQRQGENQPQHF
TGTGCCAGCAGCCAGAGACAGGGCGAGAATCAGCCCCAGCATTTT
>TRBJ2-7|TRBV19|-|16|TRBD1
CASSIGAGQGSYEQYF
TGTGCCAGTAGTATAGGAGCCGGACAGGGATCCTACGAGCAGTACTTC
>TRBJ1-1|TRBV4-1|-|19|TRBD1
CASSQDPTGTGQLNTEAFF
TGCGCCAGCAGCCAAGATCCAACCGGGACAGGGCAATTGAACACTGAAGCTTTCTTT
>TRBJ1-2|TRBV3-1/TRBV3-2|-|16|TRBD1
CASSQDRTGGSAGYTF
TGTGCCAGCAGCCAAGACCGTACAGGGGGTTCGGCCGGCTACACCTTC
>TRBJ1-2|TRBV2|-|12|-
CASTQGNYGYTF
TGTGCCAGCACGCAGGGAAACTATGGCTACACCTTC
>TRBJ2-5|TRBV5-4|-|14|-
CASSLGYRGETQYF
TGTGCCAGCAGCTTGGGGTATAGGGGGGAGACCCAGTACTTC
>TRBJ1-5|TRBV6-5|-|13|-
CASMGGSNQPQHF
TGTGCCAGCATGGGGGGGAGCAATCAGCCCCAGCATTTT
>TRBJ1-5|TRBV19|once|16|-
CASSISGAEGNQPQHF
TGTGCCAGTAGTATATCTGGGGCAGAAGGCAATCAGCCCCAGCATTTT
>TRBJ2-7|TRBV7-2|-|15|-
CASSFFPGQSREQYF
TGTGCCAGCAGCTTTTTCCCCGGACAAAGTCGGGAGCAGTACTTC
>TRBJ2-1|TRBV6-5|-|14|TRBD2
CASRGGGSYNEQFF
TGTGCCAGCAGGGGCGGGGGCTCCTACAATGAGCAGTTCTTC
>TRBJ2-1|TRBV7-2|once|15|-
CASSFRGAGGNEQFF
TGTGCCAGCAGCTTTCGGGGGGCTGGGGGCAATGAGCAGTTCTTC
>TRBJ2-5|TRBV5-1|once|15|TRBD1
CASSRRTGDWETQYF
TGCGCCAGCAGCCGTAGGACAGGGGATTGGGAGACCCAGTACTTC
>TRBJ1-1|TRBV5-5|-|15|-
CASSLDPQPNTEAFF
TGTGCCAGCAGCTTGGATCCACAGCCAAACACTGAAGCTTTCTTT
>TRBJ2-2|TRBV4-3|-|16|TRBD2
CASSQSAGVNTGELFF
TGCGCCAGCAGCCAGTCAGCGGGGGTGAACACCGGGGAGCTGTTTTTT
>TRBJ1-6|TRBV7-6|-|14|TRBD1
CASSVTGFGSPLHF
TGTGCCAGCAGCGTGACAGGGTTCGGTTCACCCCTCCACTTT
>TRBJ2-3|TRBV7-2|-|17|TRBD2
CASSLVRLAGVTDTQYF
TGTGCCAGCAGCTTAGTGAGGCTAGCGGGGGTGACAGATACGCAGTATTTT
>TRBJ1-3|TRBV6-6|-|15|-
CASSYGATGGNTIYF
TGTGCCAGCAGTTACGGAGCGACAGGCGGAAACACCATATATTTT
>TRBJ2-5|TRBV7-9|-|14|-
CASSLVGGLETQYF
TGTGCCAGCAGCTTAGTCGGCGGTCTGGAGACCCAGTACTTC
>TRBJ1-6|TRBV27|-|12|-
CASRQGNSPLHF
TGTGCCAGCCGTCAGGGGAATTCACCCCTCCACTTT
>TRBJ1-3|TRBV5-4|-|15|TRBD1
CASSRGDSSGNTIYF
TGTGCCAGCAGCCGAGGGGACAGCTCTGGAAACACCATATATTTT
>TRBJ1-1|TRBV30|-|14|-
CAWSLQGMNTEAFF
TGTGCCTGGAGTCTTCAGGGAATGAACACTGAAGCTTTCTTT
>TRBJ1-4|TRBV6-5|-|13|-
CASSYLKYEKLFF
TGTGCCAGCAGTTACCTAAAGTACGAAAAACTGTTTTTT
>TRBJ1-5|TRBV13|-|15|-
CASSLAGALNQPQHF
TGTGCCAGCAGCTTAGCAGGGGCCCTCAATCAGCCCCAGCATTTT
>TRBJ1-2|TRBV20-1|-|11|-
CSARAGYGYTF
TGCAGTGCTAGAGCCGGGTATGGCTACACCTTC
>TRBJ2-3|TRBV19|-|15|TRBD2
CASRLNGLATDTQYF
TGTGCCAGTAGGCTCAACGGACTAGCCACAGATACGCAGTATTTT
>TRBJ2-3|TRBV11-2|-|16|-
CASRPLRGRSTDTQYF
TGTGCCAGCAGGCCCCTGAGAGGTCGGAGCACAGATACGCAGTATTTT
>TRBJ2-7|TRBV13|-|16|TRBD2
CASSWSQLAGSYEQYF
TGTGCCAGCAGCTGGAGCCAGCTAGCGGGGTCCTACGAGCAGTACTTC
>TRBJ2-2|TRBV18|-|16|-
CASSIRPGIGTGELFF
TGTGCCAGCTCAATCCGTCCGGGGATCGGCACCGGGGAGCTGTTTTTT
>TRBJ2-7|TRBV6-5|-|15|TRBD1
CASTPSGQAIYEQYF
TGTGCCAGCACACCCTCGGGACAGGCAATCTACGAGCAGTACTTC
>TRBJ1-6|TRBV2|-|15|-
CASSESRAYNSPLHF
TGTGCCAGCAGTGAATCGAGAGCTTATAATTCACCCCTCCACTTT
>TRBJ2-5|TRBV7-8|-|17|-
CASSLIVTRSIQETQYF
TGTGCCAGCAGCTTAATAGTGACAAGGTCTATCCAAGAGACCCAGTACTTC
>TRBJ2-3|TRBV3-1/TRBV3-2|-|15|TRBD2
CASSQGGGGTDTQYF
TGTGCCAGCAGCCAGGGAGGCGGGGGGACGGATACGCAGTATTTT